One sample yielded the 8 T cell receptor beta chains listed below, sequenced in a study of blood T cell repertoires in COVID-19. Generated by immunoSEQ multiplex PCR, the TCRdb table keeps only in-frame clones and is missing some. The sample includes a few hundred thousand clones, more than 80% seen only once; the top ten take roughly 7%. The material sequenced was peripheral blood. These receptors all stem from a woman aged 30 to 39 with COVID-19, enrolled during active disease.

This clone was recorded once. The chain combines TRBV10-3 with TRBJ2-3, with 7 bases that match TRBD1. Germline CDR1 is ENHRY and CDR2 is SYGVKD. The junction had 1 base not matched to a gene; V was cut back by 4 bases and J by 0 bases. This CDR3 contains 14 residues. Here the CDR3 DNA reads TGTGCCATCAGTGGACAGGGCAGCACAGATACGCAGTATTTT. This translates into CAISGQGSTDTQYF.

The V call is TRBV19, the J call TRBJ1-4; a possible D gene is TRBD1 (5 bases). Deletions cut 5 bases from V and 6 bases from J, with 10 bases between. This CDR3 region has 13 residues. Germline CDR1 LNHDA, CDR2 SQIVND (reference sequence). CDR3 amino acids: CASSARGDEKLFF. The CDR3 nucleotides read TGTGCCAGTAGTGCGCGGGGGGATGAAAAACTGTTTTTT.

The rearrangement joins TRBV18 to TRBJ2-2, with D maybe TRBD1 (5 bases). Trimming pared 2 bases from V and 0 bases from J, leaving 10 bases between. Per germline, CDR1 KGHSH and CDR2 LQKENI. The CDR3 has 16 amino acids. For the CDR3, the DNA is TGTGCCAGCTCACCATTACAGGCTTCGAACACCGGGGAGCTGTTTTTT. It encodes CASSPLQASNTGELFF.

This clone was recorded a few times. The chain links TRBV10-1 to TRBJ2-7, with 7 bases aligning to TRBD2. The germline gives CDR1 WNHNN, CDR2 SYGVQD (reference sequence). This CDR3 has 12 amino acids. J was trimmed by 3 bases and V by 10 bases; bases with no gene match: 6. CDR3 in DNA: TGCGCCACTACCGGGACTAACTACGAGCAGTACTTC. This translates into CATTGTNYEQYF.

J is TRBJ1-2 and V is TRBV28, with TRBD1 identical over 9 bases. Germline CDR1 MDHEN, CDR2 SYDVKM. The CDR3 spans 13 residues. With V trimmed by 8 bases and J by 8 bases, 9 bases remained unmatched. The CDR3 region is CASGVLTGGGYTF. CDR3 nucleotide sequence: TGTGCCAGCGGGGTATTAACAGGGGGCGGCTACACCTTC.

In its sample, this clone was seen a few times. V gene TRBV7-9 combines with J gene TRBJ1-1; tentatively, D is TRBD1 (6 bases). V was shortened by 6 bases and J by 3 bases, with 14 bases between the two germline ends. The CDR3 consists of 14 residues. Looked up from germline, CDR1 is SEHNR and CDR2 is FQNEAQ (reference sequence). Here the CDR3 DNA reads TGTGCCAGCAGACCAGGGGTTGGAGACACTGAAGCTTTCTTT. Encoded protein: CASRPGVGDTEAFF.

The J gene is TRBJ1-1, the V gene TRBV4-3; no reliable D call. The CDR3 loop spans 14 amino acids. Trimming pared 3 bases from V and 3 bases from J, leaving 11 bases between. The germline V gene has CDR1 LGHNA and CDR2 YSLEER. In DNA form, the CDR3 reads TGCGCCAGCAGCCAGGCTAGCGGGTACACTGAAGCTTTCTTT. Its protein product is CASSQASGYTEAFF.

This clone appeared once. The V call is TRBV29-1, the J call TRBJ2-7, with TRBD2 matching over 9 bases. The CDR3 extends over 13 amino acids. CDR1 and CDR2 (germline): SQVTM, ANQGSEA. J was trimmed by 2 bases and V by 7 bases; bases with no gene match: 6. CDR3 protein: CSAWTSDTYEQYF. CDR3 nucleotides: TGCAGCGCCTGGACTAGCGACACCTACGAGCAGTACTTC.